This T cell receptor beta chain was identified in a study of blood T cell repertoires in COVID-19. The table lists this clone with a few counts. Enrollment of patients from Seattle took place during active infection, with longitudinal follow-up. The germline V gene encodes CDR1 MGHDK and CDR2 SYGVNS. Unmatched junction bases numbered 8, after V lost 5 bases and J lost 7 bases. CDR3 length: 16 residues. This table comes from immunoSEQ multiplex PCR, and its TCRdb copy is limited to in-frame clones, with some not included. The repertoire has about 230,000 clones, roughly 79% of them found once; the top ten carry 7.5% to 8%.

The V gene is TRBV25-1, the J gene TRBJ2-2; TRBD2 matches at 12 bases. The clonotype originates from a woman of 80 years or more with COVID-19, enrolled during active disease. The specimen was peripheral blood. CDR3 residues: CASSLRTSGISGELFF. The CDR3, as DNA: TGTGCCAGCAGTCTAAGGACTAGCGGGATCAGCGGGGAGCTGTTTTTT.